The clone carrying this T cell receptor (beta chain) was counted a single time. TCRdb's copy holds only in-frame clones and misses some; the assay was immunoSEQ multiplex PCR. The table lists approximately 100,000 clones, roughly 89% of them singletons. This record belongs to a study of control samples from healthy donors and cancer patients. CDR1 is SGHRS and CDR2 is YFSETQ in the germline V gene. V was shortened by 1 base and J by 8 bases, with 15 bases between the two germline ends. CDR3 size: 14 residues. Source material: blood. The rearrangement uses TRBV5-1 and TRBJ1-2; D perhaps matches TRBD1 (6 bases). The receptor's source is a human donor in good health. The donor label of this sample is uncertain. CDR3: CASSLTAGENGYTF. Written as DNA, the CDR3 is TGCGCCAGCAGCTTGACAGCAGGGGAGAACGGCTACACCTTC.